This T cell receptor beta chain originates from a study of cytomegalovirus exposure and HLA in healthy donors. At collection, donors were nominally healthy, but unrecorded immune exposures were probable. Study-wide findings and caveats: There was a cluster of highly shared sequence variants that was likely a sequencing artifact. It was reportedly the case that the classifier diagnosed cytomegalovirus status with high specificity and sensitivity.

The ends lost 3 bases at V and 4 bases at J; junction bases unmatched: 5. The CDR3 consists of 15 residues. Germline loops: CDR1 SGHTA, CDR2 FQGTGA. PCR employed 60 Vbeta and 13 Jbeta primers. Sequencing was performed with immunoSEQ multiplex PCR; in TCRdb, only in-frame clones are kept and a portion is missing. Altogether about 97,000 clones are present, roughly four fifths being singletons, with the ten largest covering 4.5% to 5.5%. As for this clone: What it binds is unknown.

This receptor was taken from a man aged 35-49 years in good health and CMV-seropositive. This sequence joins TRBV7-3 and TRBJ2-5; TRBD2 matches 10 bases. Source material: PBMCs. The CDR3 sequence: CASSFQRGGGETQYF. The CDR3, as DNA: TGTGCCAGCAGCTTCCAGCGGGGGGGCGGAGAGACCCAGTACTTC.